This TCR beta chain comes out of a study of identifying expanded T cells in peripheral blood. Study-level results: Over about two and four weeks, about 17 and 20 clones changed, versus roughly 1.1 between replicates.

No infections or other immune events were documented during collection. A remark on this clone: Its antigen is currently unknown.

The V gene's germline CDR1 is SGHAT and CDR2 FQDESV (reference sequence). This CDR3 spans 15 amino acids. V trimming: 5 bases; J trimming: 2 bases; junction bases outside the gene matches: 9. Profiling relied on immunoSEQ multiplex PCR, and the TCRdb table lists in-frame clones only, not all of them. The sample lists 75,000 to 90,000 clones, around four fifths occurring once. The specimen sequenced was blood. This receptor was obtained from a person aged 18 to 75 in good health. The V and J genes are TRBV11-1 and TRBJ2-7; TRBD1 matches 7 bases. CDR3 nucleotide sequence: TGTGCCAGCAGCACGACGACAGGGAGTACCTACGAGCAGTACTTC. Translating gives CASSTTTGSTYEQYF.